This T cell receptor beta chain stems from a study of Ad26.COV2.S vaccination and SARS-CoV-2 variants. Background on the study: Vaccine-arm donor from the placebo-controlled COV1001 Ad26.COV2.S trial. Study results and caveats: The study found higher spike-specific TCR breadth in vaccine than placebo recipients.

TCRdb keeps only in-frame clones here, not all; method: immunoSEQ multiplex PCR. The sample lists around 300,000 clones; about 89% were seen once. The CDR3 has 11 residues. Trimming left V 3 bases short and J 6 bases short, with 5 bases between. The treatment here: 19 received Ad26.COV2.S at low or high dose, single or two shots; about 5 received placebo; per-sample allocation not given. The samples date from day 63 after the first vaccine or placebo injection. This clone was seen a handful of times. Antigen: not known. This chain connects TRBV12-3 or TRBV12-4 to TRBJ1-1, with a possible D match to TRBD1 (5 bases). Source: peripheral blood, taken in a trial of Ad26.COV2.S vaccine versus placebo. This sequence originates from a person aged 18-65 years who received the Ad26.COV2.S COVID-19 vaccine or a placebo. CDR3 sequence: CASSFRAEAFF. CDR3 nucleotides: TGTGCCAGCAGTTTCAGGGCTGAAGCTTTCTTT.